This is a list of T cell receptor beta chains from one sample in a study of cytomegalovirus exposure and HLA in healthy donors. The method was immunoSEQ multiplex PCR; TCRdb's version includes in-frame clones alone and lacks a portion of them. The sample yields approximately 100,000 clones, about 71% seen once. Sequencing was performed on PBMCs. Receptor source: a woman between 50 and 59 years old in good health and CMV-seronegative. The CDR3 runs from the conserved cysteine through the conserved F or W. D genes are given only for firm matches. Size is stated for part of the rows, as once, few or many counts, or as a class when the clone is expanded.

>.|TRBJ2-1|TRBD2|TRBV5-1
TGCGCCAGCAGCCCGGGACTAGCGGGAGGAGAGCAGTTCTTC
CASSPGLAGGEQFF
>.|TRBJ1-4|.|TRBV28
TGTGCCAGCAGTTCGGGGGCAACTAATGAAAAACTGTTTTTT
CASSSGATNEKLFF
>.|TRBJ2-5|TRBD2|TRBV10-2
TGCGCCAGCAGTGGTGGCGGGGGAGAGACCCAGTACTTC
CASSGGGGETQYF
>few|TRBJ1-5|.|TRBV6-6
TGTGCCAGCAGAAAACCCAACGGGAGCAATCAGCCCCAGCATTTT
CASRKPNGSNQPQHF
>.|TRBJ1-5|.|TRBV7-6
TGTGCCAGCAGTCAAGACAGGAACAATCAGCCCCAGCATTTT
CASSQDRNNQPQHF
>.|TRBJ1-2|TRBD1|TRBV28
TGTGCCAGCAGCCGGGACAGGGAGCCCCACTATGGCTACACCTTC
CASSRDREPHYGYTF
>.|TRBJ1-4|TRBD1|TRBV5-1
TGCGCCAGCAGCCCACAGGGACAGGGTGGTGAAAAACTGTTTTTT
CASSPQGQGGEKLFF
>once|TRBJ2-1|.|TRBV5-8
TGTGCCAGCAGCTTCGTACGACTAGTTGAGGATGAGCAGTTCTTC
CASSFVRLVEDEQFF
>.|TRBJ2-2|TRBD2|TRBV7-2
TGTGCCAGCAGCTCCGGACTAGCGGGGCTCGGGGAGCTGTTTTTT
CASSSGLAGLGELFF
>few|TRBJ2-5|TRBD1|TRBV10-3
TGTGCCATAACCCCGGGACAGGGGTTGGGGACCCAGTACTTC
CAITPGQGLGTQYF
>.|TRBJ1-1|TRBD1|TRBV5-1
TGCGCCAGCAGCGGGCGGAGCGACAGGGGCACTGAAGCTTTCTTT
CASSGRSDRGTEAFF